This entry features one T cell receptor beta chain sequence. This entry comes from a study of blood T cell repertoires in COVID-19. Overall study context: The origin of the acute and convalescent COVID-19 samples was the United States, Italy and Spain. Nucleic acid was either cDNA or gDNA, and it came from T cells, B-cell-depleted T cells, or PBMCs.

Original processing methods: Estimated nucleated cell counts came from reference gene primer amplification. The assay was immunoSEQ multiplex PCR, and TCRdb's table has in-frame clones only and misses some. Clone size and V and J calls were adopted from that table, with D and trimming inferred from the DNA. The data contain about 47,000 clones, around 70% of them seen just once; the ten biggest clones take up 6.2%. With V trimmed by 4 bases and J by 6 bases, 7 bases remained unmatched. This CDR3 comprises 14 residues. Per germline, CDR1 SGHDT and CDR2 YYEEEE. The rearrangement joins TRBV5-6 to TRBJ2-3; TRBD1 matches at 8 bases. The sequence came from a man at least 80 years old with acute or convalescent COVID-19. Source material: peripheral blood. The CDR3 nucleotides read TGTGCCAGCAGCCGTCAGGGGGCGAGCGATACGCAGTATTTT. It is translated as CASSRQGASDTQYF.